This TCR beta chain was identified in a study of read filtering for tumor transcriptome and immune sequencing. Looking at the study overall: Patients were some 16 male and some 13 female, mean age approximately 70 years, range about 45 to 85. Per sample, TCR-region reads ranged about 3.5 to 11 million by IR-seq, roughly 75 to 1,400 by RNA-seq. R-ISS stage counts were 8 for I, about 15 for II, about seven for III.

The table lists this clonotype with many counts. The junction had 8 bases not matched to a gene; V was cut back by 4 bases and J by 3 bases. Looked up from germline, CDR1 is SQVTM and CDR2 is ANQGSEA. The CDR3 runs to 15 residues. Molecular barcoded adaptors covering alpha/delta and beta/gamma chains were used on approximately 440 ng RNA. Via MiXCR, TCRdb re-called the reads, giving one row per CDR3 protein. Of around 40,000 distinct CDR3 sequences listed, roughly 10% were seen once; the top ten hold approximately 34%. This rearrangement joins TRBV29-1 to TRBJ1-1; 10 bases are a match to TRBD1. Material: a population of CD138-negative cells sorted from bone marrow. The origin of this receptor is a donor at least 40 years old with multiple myeloma. The DNA for the CDR3 is TGCAGCGTTGCAAGGATCGGGACAGGGGACACTGAAGCTTTCTTT. Its translation: CSVARIGTGDTEAFF.